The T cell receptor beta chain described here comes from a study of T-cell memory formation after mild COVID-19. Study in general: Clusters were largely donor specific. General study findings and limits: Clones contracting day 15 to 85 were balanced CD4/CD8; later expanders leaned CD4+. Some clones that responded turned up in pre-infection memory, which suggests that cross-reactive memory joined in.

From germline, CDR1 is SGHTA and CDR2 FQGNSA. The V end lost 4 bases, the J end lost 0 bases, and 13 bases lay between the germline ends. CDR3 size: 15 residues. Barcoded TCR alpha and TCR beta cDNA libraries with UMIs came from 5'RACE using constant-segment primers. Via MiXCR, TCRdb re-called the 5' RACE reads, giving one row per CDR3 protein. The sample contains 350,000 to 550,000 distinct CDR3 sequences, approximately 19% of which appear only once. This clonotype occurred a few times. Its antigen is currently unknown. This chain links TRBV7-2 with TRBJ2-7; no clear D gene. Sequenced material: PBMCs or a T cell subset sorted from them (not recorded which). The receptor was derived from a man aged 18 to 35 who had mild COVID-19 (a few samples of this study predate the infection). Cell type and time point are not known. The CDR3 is CASSSTTENSYEQYF. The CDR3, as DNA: TGTGCCAGCAGCTCCACGACGGAGAACTCCTACGAGCAGTACTTC.